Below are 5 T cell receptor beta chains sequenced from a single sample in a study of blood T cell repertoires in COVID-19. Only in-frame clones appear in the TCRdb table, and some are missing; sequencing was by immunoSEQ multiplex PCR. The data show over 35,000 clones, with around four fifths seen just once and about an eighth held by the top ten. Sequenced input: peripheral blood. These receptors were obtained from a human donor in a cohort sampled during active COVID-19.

The CDR3 DNA is TGTGCCAGCAGTCCTGGGACAGGGGGCAGGGCTGAAGCTTTCTTT. It codes for CASSPGTGGRAEAFF. The chain employs TRBV28 and TRBJ1-1; TRBD1 aligns across 12 bases. There are 15 residues in the CDR3. Germline V gene data show CDR1 as MDHEN and CDR2 as SYDVKM. V trimming: 5 bases; J trimming: 6 bases; junction bases outside the gene matches: 7.

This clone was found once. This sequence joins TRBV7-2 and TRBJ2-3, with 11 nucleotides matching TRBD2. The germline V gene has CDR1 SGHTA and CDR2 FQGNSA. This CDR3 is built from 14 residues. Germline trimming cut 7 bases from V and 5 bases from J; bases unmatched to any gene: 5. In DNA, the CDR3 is TGTGCCAGCACTCTAGCGGGGGGAATAGATACGCAGTATTTT. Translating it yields CASTLAGGIDTQYF.

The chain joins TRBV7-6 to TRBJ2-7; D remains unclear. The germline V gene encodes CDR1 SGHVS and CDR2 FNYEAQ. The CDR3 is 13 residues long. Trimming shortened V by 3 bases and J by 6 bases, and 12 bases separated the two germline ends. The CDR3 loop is CASSFNLGSEQYF. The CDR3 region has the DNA TGTGCCAGCAGCTTTAATCTAGGCTCCGAGCAGTACTTC.

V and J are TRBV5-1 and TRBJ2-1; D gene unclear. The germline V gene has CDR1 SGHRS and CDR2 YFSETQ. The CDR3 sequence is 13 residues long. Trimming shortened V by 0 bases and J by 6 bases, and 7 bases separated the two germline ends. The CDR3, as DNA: TGCGCCAGCAGCTTGGTACTCCGCAATGAGCAGTTCTTC. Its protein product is CASSLVLRNEQFF.

The CDR3 nucleotides read TGCGCCAGCAGCCACAGATGGTCCAACACTGAAGCTTTCTTT. The encoded protein is CASSHRWSNTEAFF. This chain connects TRBV4-1 to TRBJ1-1; D is undetermined. CDR3 length: 14 residues. V was shortened by 3 bases and J by 2 bases, with 10 bases between the two germline ends. Germline V lookup: CDR1 MGHRA, CDR2 YSYEKL.